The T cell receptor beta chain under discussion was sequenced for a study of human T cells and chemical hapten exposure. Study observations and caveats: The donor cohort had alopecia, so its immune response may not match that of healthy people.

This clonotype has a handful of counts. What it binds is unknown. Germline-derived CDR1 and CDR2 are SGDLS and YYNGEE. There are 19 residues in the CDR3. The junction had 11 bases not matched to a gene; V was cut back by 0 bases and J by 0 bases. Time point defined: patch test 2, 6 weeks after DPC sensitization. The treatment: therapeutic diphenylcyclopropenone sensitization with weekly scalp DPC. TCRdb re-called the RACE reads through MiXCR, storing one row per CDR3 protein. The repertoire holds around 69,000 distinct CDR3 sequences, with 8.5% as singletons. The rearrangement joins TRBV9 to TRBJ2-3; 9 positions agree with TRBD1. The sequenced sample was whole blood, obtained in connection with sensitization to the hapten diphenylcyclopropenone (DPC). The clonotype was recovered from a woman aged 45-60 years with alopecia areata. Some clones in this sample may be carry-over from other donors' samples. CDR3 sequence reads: CASSVADLPGTGSTDTQYF. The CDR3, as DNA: TGTGCCAGCAGCGTAGCTGATCTTCCGGGGACAGGGAGCACAGATACGCAGTATTTT.